This TCR beta chain derives from a study of multiple sclerosis patients with progressive multifocal leukoencephalopathy. Sample time point: 6 to 7 months of natalizumab therapy. Assay used: immunoSEQ multiplex PCR; TCRdb lists only in-frame clones, some missing. This table has 29,000 or so clones, around 92% appearing once. In germline, CDR1 is SNHLY, CDR2 FYNNEI. Between the trimmed V and J ends, which lost 4 bases and 12 bases, there was a span of 9 bases. This CDR3 has 10 residues. As to this clone: What it recognizes is unknown.

Study results and limitations: Before and during natalizumab, the clones expanded at PML already existed. The findings' link to JC virus versus immunocompromise remained uncertain.

The sample was PBMCs, taken from a patient treated with natalizumab. The V gene is TRBV2, the J gene TRBJ1-2; D uncertain. The clonotype was recovered from a human donor with multiple sclerosis. The CDR3 coding sequence is TGTGCCAGCAGTGTGGCGTCGCACACCTTC. Its protein product is CASSVASHTF.